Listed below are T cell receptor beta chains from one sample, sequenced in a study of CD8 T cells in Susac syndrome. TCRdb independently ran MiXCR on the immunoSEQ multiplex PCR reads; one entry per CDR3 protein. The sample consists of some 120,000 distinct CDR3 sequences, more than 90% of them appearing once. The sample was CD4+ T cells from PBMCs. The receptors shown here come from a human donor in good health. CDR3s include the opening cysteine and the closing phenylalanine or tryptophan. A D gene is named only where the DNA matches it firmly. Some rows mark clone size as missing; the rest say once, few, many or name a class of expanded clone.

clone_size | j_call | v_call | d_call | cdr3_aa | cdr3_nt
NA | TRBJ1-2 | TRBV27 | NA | CASSLSPNLLPYGCTF | TGTGCCAGCAGTTTAAGCCCGAACCTCCTCCCTTATGGCTGCACCTTC
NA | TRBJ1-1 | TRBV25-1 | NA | CASSDLFRLNTEAFF | TGTGCCAGCAGTGATCTGTTTAGGCTTAACACTGAAGCTTTCTTT
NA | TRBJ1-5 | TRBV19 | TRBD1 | CASSTTGGGNQPQHF | TGTGCCAGTAGTACGACAGGGGGAGGCAATCAGCCCCAGCATTTT
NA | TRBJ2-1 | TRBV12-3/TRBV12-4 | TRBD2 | CASSFLAGVDEQFF | TGTGCCAGCAGTTTCCTAGCGGGAGTCGATGAGCAGTTCTTC
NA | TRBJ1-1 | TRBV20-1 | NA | CSAGGPLNTEAFF | TGCAGTGCAGGCGGGCCCTTGAACACTGAAGCTTTCTTT
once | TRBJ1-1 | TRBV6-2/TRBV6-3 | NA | CASTDLTTDAAEAFF | TGTGCCAGCACCGATCTGACTACAGATGCCGCTGAAGCTTTCTTT
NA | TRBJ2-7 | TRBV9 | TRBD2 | CASSPSGTSGRVPYF | TGTGCCAGCAGCCCCTCCGGGACTAGCGGGAGGGTGCCGTACTTC
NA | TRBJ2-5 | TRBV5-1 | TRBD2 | CASSTTTSAQETQYF | TGCGCCAGCAGCACGACCACTAGCGCCCAAGAGACCCAGTACTTC
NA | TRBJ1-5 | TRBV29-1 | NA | CSVGSRDRPQHF | TGCAGCGTTGGGTCCAGGGATCGGCCCCAGCATTTT
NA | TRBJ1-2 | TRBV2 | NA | CASSPGGGYGYTF | TGTGCCAGCAGCCCTGGGGGCGGCTATGGCTACACCTTC
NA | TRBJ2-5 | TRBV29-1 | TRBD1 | CSGPGQGIETQYF | TGCAGCGGGCCGGGACAGGGTATCGAGACCCAGTACTTC
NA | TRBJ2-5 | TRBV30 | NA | CAWDRTYQETQYF | TGTGCCTGGGACCGAACGTACCAAGAGACCCAGTACTTC
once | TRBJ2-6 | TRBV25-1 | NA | CASSGGTGRRYLGANVLTF | TGTGCCAGCAGTGGGGGAACGGGACGTCGGTACCTCGGGGCCAACGTCCTGACTTTC
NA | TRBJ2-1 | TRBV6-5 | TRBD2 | CASSGGLAGDEQFF | TGTGCCAGCAGTGGAGGACTAGCGGGAGATGAGCAGTTCTTC
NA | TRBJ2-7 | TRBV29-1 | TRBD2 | CSVVLAGSYEQYF | TGCAGCGTTGTACTAGCGGGTTCCTACGAGCAGTACTTC
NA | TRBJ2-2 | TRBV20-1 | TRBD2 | CSARISGRKAGELFF | TGCAGTGCTAGGATTAGCGGGAGAAAGGCCGGGGAGCTGTTTTTT
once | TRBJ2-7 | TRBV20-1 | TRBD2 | CSATGLAGAFHSYEQYF | TGCAGTGCTACCGGACTAGCGGGAGCATTTCACTCCTACGAGCAGTACTTC
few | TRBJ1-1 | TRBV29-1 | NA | CSVEDLRGGGNTEAFF | TGCAGCGTTGAAGATCTCAGGGGCGGGGGGAACACTGAAGCTTTCTTT
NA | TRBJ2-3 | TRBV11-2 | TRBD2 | CASSPGRLAGGRSTDTQYF | TGTGCCAGCAGCCCCGGCCGGCTAGCGGGAGGAAGGAGCACAGATACGCAGTATTTT
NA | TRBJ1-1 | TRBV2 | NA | CASVSGGRTEAFF | TGTGCCAGCGTTAGTGGGGGCAGAACTGAAGCTTTCTTT
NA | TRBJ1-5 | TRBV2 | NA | CASTGVGQPQHF | TGTGCCAGCACAGGGGTGGGGCAGCCCCAGCATTTT
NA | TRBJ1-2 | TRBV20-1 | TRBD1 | CSARRDRVNGYTF | TGCAGTGCTAGACGGGACAGGGTAAATGGCTACACCTTC
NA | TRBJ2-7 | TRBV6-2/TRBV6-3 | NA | CASSTGQGVYEQYF | TGTGCCAGCAGTACGGGACAAGGGGTCTACGAGCAGTACTTC
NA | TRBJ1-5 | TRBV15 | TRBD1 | CATSSRDRSQHF | TGTGCCACCAGCTCCCGGGACAGGTCCCAGCATTTT
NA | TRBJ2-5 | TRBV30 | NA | CAWSRIGTPKGETQYF | TGTGCCTGGAGTAGGATAGGGACTCCGAAAGGGGAGACCCAGTACTTC
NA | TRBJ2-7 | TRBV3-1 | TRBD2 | CASSQALAGLTYEQYF | TGTGCCAGCAGCCAAGCTCTAGCGGGGTTAACCTACGAGCAGTACTTC
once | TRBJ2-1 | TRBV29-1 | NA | CSVEDSTYNEQFF | TGCAGCGTGGAGGACAGTACCTACAATGAGCAGTTCTTC
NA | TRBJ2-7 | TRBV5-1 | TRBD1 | CASSFSLGTDTKQYF | TGCGCCAGCAGCTTTTCCCTCGGGACAGATACGAAGCAGTACTTC
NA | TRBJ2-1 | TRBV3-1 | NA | CASSQFLDSEQFF | TGTGCCAGCAGCCAGTTCCTGGATTCTGAGCAGTTCTTC
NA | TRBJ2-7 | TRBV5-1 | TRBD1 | CASSYGTGSTYEQYF | TGCGCCAGCAGCTACGGGACAGGGAGTACCTACGAGCAGTACTTC
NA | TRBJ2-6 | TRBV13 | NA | CASSLFGSGANVLTF | TGTGCCAGCAGCTTATTCGGGTCTGGGGCCAACGTCCTGACTTTC
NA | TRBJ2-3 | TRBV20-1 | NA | CSAPGYTDTQYF | TGCAGTGCCCCGGGGTACACAGATACGCAGTATTTT